Sequencing of this TCR beta chain was carried out in a study of beta chain features in type 1 diabetes. Germline lookup yields CDR1 SGHRS and CDR2 YFSETQ. CDR3 length: 15 residues. The V end lost 2 bases, the J end lost 0 bases, and 9 bases lay between the germline ends. This clone was seen a few times. TCRB transcripts that were expressed got sequenced, as all of the isolated RNA had been reverse transcribed. Assay used: immunoSEQ multiplex PCR; TCRdb lists only in-frame clones, some missing. The table includes around 330,000 clones, approximately 10% detected once. V is TRBV5-1 and J is TRBJ1-3; no firm D call. Sequenced sample: naive CD4+ T cells from blood. The sequence was collected from a woman in her 30s in good health. The CDR3 reads CASSFDGLSGNTIYF. The CDR3 nucleotides are TGCGCCAGCAGCTTCGACGGACTCTCTGGAAACACCATATATTTT.